The T cell receptor beta chain described here comes from a study of somatic mutations in cytotoxic T cells in rheumatoid arthritis. The V gene's germline CDR1 is PRHDT and CDR2 FYEKMQ (reference sequence). The CDR3 runs 16 residues. Unmatched junction bases numbered 10, after V lost 4 bases and J lost 9 bases. TCRdb's table, derived via immunoSEQ multiplex PCR, lists solely in-frame clones and lacks some. In the table there are some 25,000 clones, 70% to 80% of which are singletons. The sequencing input was CD8+ T cells sorted from blood. This chain uses TRBV13 with TRBJ2-1; 12 positions match TRBD1. The receptor was isolated from a woman aged 18-35 years in good health. CDR3 coding DNA: TGTGCCAGCAGCTCATCGGGACAGGGGGCTTTTTCTGAGCAGTTCTTC. Protein product: CASSSSGQGAFSEQFF. Using reference TRBV13 and TRBJ2-1 for the parts outside the CDR3, the full variable domain is AAGVIQSPRHLIKEKRETATLKCYPIPRHDTVYWYQQGPGQDPQFLISFYEKMQSDKGSIPDRFSAQQFSDYHSELNMSSLELGDSALYFCASSSSGQGAFSEQFFGPGTRLTVL.